This TCR beta chain was identified in a study of T cell repertoires in cytomegalovirus infection (dated by TCRdb to about 2019). In the study overall: The HLA type of each donor mattered for the analysis, because public TCR beta signatures pointed to carriage of CMV infection along with the matching HLA type.

Sequencing took place on an Illumina HiSeq 1500. Through fastp at Q25 and MiXCR, TCRdb rebuilt clones from the public reads, retaining in-frame beta chains. Each CDR3 protein gets just one entry, which takes the most common genes and DNA from the rows behind it. The sample profile shows more than 150,000 distinct CDR3 sequences; 28% of them were found once. The ten largest account for under 35% of the sample. Study-wide findings and limitations: The ex vivo response was dominated by HLA-C-restricted CMV-specific TCR beta clonotypes, and the single most frequent clonotype in two of eight donors was supplied by these HLA-C-restricted clonotypes. Cumulative frequency of public TCR beta family members discriminated carriers of CMV infection plus the relevant HLA type in this cohort and an independent approximately 370-donor cohort.

The germline V gene encodes CDR1 SGHTA and CDR2 FQGNSA. The CDR3 numbers 14 residues from cysteine through phenylalanine. The read is trimmed to its CDR3 DNA, 42 bases read in frame from base 1. A remark on this clonotype: Its antigen remains unidentified. Relative to the germline gene, one junction end is altered; a read error may explain this.

This chain joins TRBV7-2 to TRBJ2-1, with a tentative D gene TRBD2 over 7 matching bases. The sequenced sample consisted of PBMCs. The sequence was obtained from a human donor in good health (CMV status not recorded). Some clones in this sample may be carry-over from other donors' samples. The CDR3 protein: CASGLGGGADEQFF. The bases are TGTGCCAGCGGCTTAGGGGGGGGGGCCGATGAGCAGTTCTTC.